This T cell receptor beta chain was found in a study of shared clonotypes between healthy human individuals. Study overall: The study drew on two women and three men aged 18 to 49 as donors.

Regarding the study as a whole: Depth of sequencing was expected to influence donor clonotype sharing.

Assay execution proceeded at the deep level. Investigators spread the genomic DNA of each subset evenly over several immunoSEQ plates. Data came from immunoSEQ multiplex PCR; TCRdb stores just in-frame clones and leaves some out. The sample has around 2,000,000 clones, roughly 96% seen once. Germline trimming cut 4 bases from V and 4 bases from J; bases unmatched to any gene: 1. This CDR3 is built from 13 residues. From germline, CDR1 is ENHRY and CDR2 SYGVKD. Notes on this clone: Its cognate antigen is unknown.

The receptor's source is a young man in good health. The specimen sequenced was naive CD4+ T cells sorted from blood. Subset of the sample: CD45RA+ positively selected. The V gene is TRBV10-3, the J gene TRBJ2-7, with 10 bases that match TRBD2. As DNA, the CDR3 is TGTGCCATCAGTGCGGGACTAGCGTACGAGCAGTACTTC. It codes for CAISAGLAYEQYF.